The 25 T cell receptor beta chains in this list originate from one sample, sequenced in a study of human T cells and chemical hapten exposure. Time point meaning: healthy volunteer bleed at 2 weeks. Total RNA was extracted from unfractionated whole blood. TCRdb independently ran MiXCR on the RACE reads; one entry per CDR3 protein. This table holds tens of thousands of distinct CDR3 sequences, approximately 10% found once. Sequenced input: whole blood. Receptors were obtained from a female donor in good health. Some clones in this sample may be carry-over from other donors' samples.

This clonotype was observed a few times. This chain uses TRBV4-3 with TRBJ1-1; the D gene is possibly TRBD1 (5 bases). This CDR3 contains 15 residues. V lost 1 base and J 5 bases, leaving 14 bases between the germline ends. Germline-derived CDR1 and CDR2 are LGHNA and YSLEER. The CDR3 is CASSQGTGTRTEAFF. The CDR3 nucleotides read TGCGCCAGCAGCCAAGGGACGGGGACGAGGACTGAAGCTTTCTTT.

This clonotype was recorded a few times. The chain carries TRBV3-1 and TRBJ2-1; 8 bases agree with TRBD2. The CDR3 length is 15 residues. V shed 4 bases, J shed 0 bases, and the junction held 2 bases outside the gene matches. Germline V gene data show CDR1 as LGHDT and CDR2 as YNNKEL (reference sequence). The CDR3 sequence: CASSRLAGSYNEQFF. Written as DNA, the CDR3 is TGTGCCAGCAGCCGCCTAGCGGGCTCCTACAATGAGCAGTTCTTC.

A few counts support this clonotype. The chain has TRBV28 and TRBJ2-4, with D maybe TRBD2 (5 bases). The CDR3 is 13 residues long. V lost 4 bases and J 7 bases, leaving 11 bases between the germline ends. Germline CDR1 reads MDHEN; CDR2 reads SYDVKM. The chain's CDR3 is CASSSTSTNIQYF. The CDR3 coding sequence is TGTGCCAGCAGTTCAACTAGTACGAACATTCAGTACTTC.

There are many counts of this clonotype. This chain uses TRBV7-9 with TRBJ2-2; D ambiguous. The V gene's germline CDR1 is SEHNR and CDR2 FQNEAQ (reference sequence). The V end lost 5 bases, the J end lost 15 bases, and 13 bases lay between the germline ends. The CDR3 covers 11 residues. The CDR3, as DNA: TGTGCCAGCAGCCCGTTGTCCCAGGTGTTTTTT. This translates into CASSPLSQVFF. Complete variable domain (other parts from reference TRBV7-9 and TRBJ2-2): DTGVSQNPRHKITKRGQNVTFRCDPISEHNRLYWYRQTLGQGPEFLTYFQNEAQLEKSRLLSDRFSAERPKGSFSTLEIQRTEQGDSAMYLCASSPLSQVFFGEGSRLTVL.

A few counts support this clonotype. The rearrangement joins TRBV4-2 to TRBJ1-3; D gene unclear. The CDR3 totals 16 residues. The V end lost 4 bases, the J end lost 0 bases, and 13 bases lay between the germline ends. Germline CDR1 is LGHNA and CDR2 is YNFKEQ. The CDR3 loop is CASSPEGGVSGNTIYF. The CDR3 DNA follows: TGTGCCAGCAGCCCCGAAGGTGGCGTCTCTGGAAACACCATATATTTT.

This clonotype has only a few counts. This chain links TRBV28 with TRBJ2-7, with D possibly TRBD2 on 5 matching bases. Germline V gene lookup returns CDR1 MDHEN and CDR2 SYDVKM. The CDR3 has 12 residues. V lost 4 bases and J lost 2, with 6 bases in between. The CDR3 bases are TGTGCCAGCAGTTCCGGGGCCTACGAGCAGTACTTC. This sequence encodes CASSSGAYEQYF.

This clonotype was seen repeatedly, ten times or more. This chain uses TRBV4-2 with TRBJ2-5; 7 positions match TRBD2. The germline V gene has CDR1 LGHNA and CDR2 YNFKEQ. The CDR3 is made up of 16 amino acids. V was clipped by 1 base and J by 2 bases; unmatched bases: 7. The CDR3 coding sequence is TGTGCCAGCAGCCAAGTAGTCTCTAGCGGACAAGAGACCCAGTACTTC. It yields the protein CASSQVVSSGQETQYF.

About this clonotype itself: One base away lies a much larger clone, so this may be a sequencing read error. The V gene is TRBV20-1, the J gene TRBJ2-4; D is undetermined. This CDR3 has 14 residues. Germline assignment: CDR1 DFQATT and CDR2 SNEGSKA (reference sequence). CDR3 coding DNA: TGCAATGTTAGAATTCCTATAGCCAAAAACATTCAGTACTTC. This gives the protein CNVRIPIAKNIQYF.

This clonotype has more than one count but fewer than ten. The chain is built from TRBV19 and TRBJ2-7, with TRBD2 matching 13 bases. J was trimmed by 4 bases and V by 5 bases; bases with no gene match: 11. Germline V gene sequence: CDR1 LNHDA, CDR2 SQIVND (reference sequence). The CDR3 consists of 17 residues. The CDR3 sequence: CASSSGLAGVWGYEQYF. CDR3 coding DNA: TGTGCCAGTAGTTCCGGACTAGCGGGAGTCTGGGGATACGAGCAGTACTTC. The full variable domain, completed using reference TRBV19 and TRBJ2-7, is DGGITQSPKYLFRKEGQNVTLSCEQNLNHDAMYWYRQDPGQGLRLIYYSQIVNDFQKGDIAEGYSVSREKKESFPLTVTSAQKNPTAFYLCASSSGLAGVWGYEQYFGPGTRLTVT.

The chain couples TRBV3-1 to TRBJ2-7; the D gene could be TRBD1 or TRBD2 (5 bases each). The V gene lost 6 bases and the J gene lost 0 bases, with 12 bases spanning the gap. CDR1 and CDR2 from the germline V gene are LGHDT and YNNKEL (reference sequence). The CDR3 has 14 amino acids. The DNA for the CDR3 is TGTGCCAGCAGTCGACCCGGGACCTCCTACGAGCAGTACTTC. This sequence encodes CASSRPGTSYEQYF.

This clonotype was seen only a few times. This chain connects TRBV7-2 to TRBJ2-3; 7 bases match TRBD2. The junction had 14 bases not matched to a gene; V was cut back by 5 bases and J by 3 bases. The CDR3 loop spans 17 amino acids. Germline assignment: CDR1 SGHTA and CDR2 FQGNSA. Here the CDR3 DNA reads TGTGCCAGCAGCCGAGGGATTGGCCTAGCGGAGACAGATACGCAGTATTTT. Amino acid sequence: CASSRGIGLAETDTQYF.

The V and J genes are TRBV29-1 and TRBJ2-5; 10 positions agree with TRBD2. V trimming: 7 bases; J trimming: 1 base; junction bases outside the gene matches: 6. This CDR3 comprises 14 residues. Germline lookup yields CDR1 SQVTM and CDR2 ANQGSEA. The CDR3 coding sequence is TGCAGCGCCGATAGCGGGAGGCCCCAAGAGACCCAGTACTTC. Translated: CSADSGRPQETQYF.

This clonotype was found a few times. The J gene is TRBJ1-1, the V gene TRBV5-5; D possibly corresponds to TRBD1 (5 bases). Trimming cost V 3 bases and J 4 bases, with 10 bases left between them. The germline V gene encodes CDR1 SGHKS and CDR2 YYEKEE (reference sequence). This CDR3 contains 13 residues. CDR3 amino acids: CASSSGFATEAFF. The CDR3 DNA reads as TGTGCCAGCAGCTCAGGGTTCGCCACTGAAGCTTTCTTT.

This clonotype occurred a few times. This rearrangement joins TRBV7-2 to TRBJ1-6; weak D call: TRBD1 (6 bases). There are 15 residues in the CDR3. Looked up from germline, CDR1 is SGHTA and CDR2 is FQGNSA. Between the trimmed V and J ends, which lost 4 bases and 6 bases, there was a span of 13 bases. The CDR3 is CASSSDSPGNSPLHF. The CDR3 DNA sequence: TGTGCCAGCAGCTCGGACAGCCCGGGTAATTCACCCCTCCACTTT.

This clonotype appeared many times. The gene calls are TRBV6-1 and TRBJ1-5; no clear D gene. V was cut by 10 bases and J by 2 bases, with 15 bases left in between. The CDR3 is 14 residues long. The V gene's germline CDR1 is MNHNS and CDR2 SASEGT. The CDR3 sequence is CAIMSGYGNQPQHF. CDR3 DNA: TGTGCCATCATGTCGGGGTACGGCAATCAGCCCCAGCATTTT.

V is TRBV5-6 and J is TRBJ1-3; 8 nucleotides agree with TRBD1. The CDR3 is 14 amino acids. The V segment lost 0 bases and the J segment 7 bases; nucleotides outside the gene matches: 3. Germline V gene sequence: CDR1 SGHDT, CDR2 YYEEEE. The CDR3 loop reads CASSLGTGSNTIYF. The CDR3 DNA is TGTGCCAGCAGCTTGGGGACAGGGTCGAACACCATATATTTT.

This sequence joins TRBV2 and TRBJ1-5; D is perhaps TRBD1 (6 bases). CDR3 length: 14 residues. Germline assignment: CDR1 SNHLY and CDR2 FYNNEI. V was cut by 6 bases and J by 6 bases, with 15 bases left in between. CDR3 region: CASRAQGQGQPQHF. The CDR3 DNA follows: TGTGCCAGCAGGGCCCAGGGACAAGGTCAGCCCCAGCATTTT.

V usage is TRBV4-3 and J usage is TRBJ1-3, with unresolved D. Trimming left V 8 bases short and J 3 bases short, with 8 bases between. Germline V gene sequence: CDR1 LGHNA, CDR2 YSLEER. The CDR3 has 12 residues. CDR3 amino acids: CASGQNGNTIYF. As DNA, the CDR3 is TGCGCCAGCGGGCAGAATGGAAACACCATATATTTT.

The CDR3 sequence: CSVEGMNTEAFF. The CDR3 nucleotides read TGCAGCGTTGAAGGCATGAACACTGAAGCTTTCTTT. This chain links TRBV29-1 with TRBJ1-1; D is unresolved. The CDR3 length is 12 residues. V was pared by 1 base and J by 0 bases, with 3 bases between. Germline V lookup: CDR1 SQVTM, CDR2 ANQGSEA. Combining the CDR3 with reference TRBV29-1 and TRBJ1-1 gives the whole variable domain SAVISQKPSRDICQRGTSLTIQCQVDSQVTMMFWYRQQPGQSLTLIATANQGSEATYESGFVIDKFPISRPNLTFSTLTVSNMSPEDSSIYLCSVEGMNTEAFFGQGTRLTVV.

This clonotype was found a few times. The V gene is TRBV29-1, the J gene TRBJ2-7; 9 positions agree with TRBD1. Trimming took 5 bases from V and 4 from J; bases not matched to a gene: 9. Germline values: CDR1 SQVTM, CDR2 ANQGSEA. CDR3 size: 14 residues. CDR3 protein: CSVRTGERGYEQYF. CDR3 nucleotides: TGCAGCGTTAGGACAGGGGAGAGAGGGTACGAGCAGTACTTC.

J is TRBJ2-7 and V is TRBV23-1; 16 bases align to TRBD2. TRBV23-1 is an ORF, with its function uncertain. This CDR3 is built from 19 residues. With V trimmed by 7 bases and J by 4 bases, 16 bases remained unmatched. DNA of the CDR3: TGCGCCAGCATTCAGTTGCCAGGGACTAGCGGGAGGGCCAGGTACGAGCAGTACTTC. Its translation: CASIQLPGTSGRARYEQYF.

The chain joins TRBV14 to TRBJ2-1; 12 bases are a match to TRBD2. Germline-derived CDR1 and CDR2 are SGHDN and FVKESK. The CDR3 sequence is 18 residues long. Losses at the gene ends were 1 base for V and 2 bases for J; bases not matched to a gene: 6. This chain's CDR3 is CASSQGASGRGTYNEQFF. In nucleotides, the CDR3 is TGTGCCAGCAGCCAAGGAGCTAGCGGGAGGGGAACCTACAATGAGCAGTTCTTC.

The chain employs TRBV11-2 and TRBJ2-3; no firm D call. Germline CDR1 SGHAT, CDR2 FQNNGV. This CDR3 spans 19 amino acids. V was trimmed by 2 bases and J by 0 bases, leaving 21 bases between them. CDR3 protein: CASSLFRMVELLSTDTQYF. The CDR3 bases are TGTGCCAGCAGCTTATTTAGGATGGTTGAACTCCTCAGCACAGATACGCAGTATTTT.

The table lists this clonotype with a few counts. The chain carries TRBV5-1 and TRBJ2-3, with a weak D call TRBD2 (6 bases). Per the germline V gene, CDR1 is SGHRS and CDR2 is YFSETQ. The ends were cut back, 3 bases at V and 0 bases at J, with 17 bases in the middle. This CDR3 region has 17 residues. The CDR3 region is CASSSGFSGHSTDTQYF. The CDR3 coding sequence is TGCGCCAGCAGCTCCGGGTTTAGCGGCCATAGCACAGATACGCAGTATTTT. Complete variable domain (other parts from reference TRBV5-1 and TRBJ2-3): KAGVTQTPRYLIKTRGQQVTLSCSPISGHRSVSWYQQTPGQGLQFLFEYFSETQRNKGNFPGRFSGRQFSNSRSEMNVSTLELGDSALYLCASSSGFSGHSTDTQYFGPGTRLTVL.

In its sample, this clonotype was seen many times. This chain links TRBV6-2 or TRBV6-3 with TRBJ1-5; D not resolved. Trimming cost V 8 bases and J 2 bases, with 7 bases left between them. This CDR3 spans 12 amino acids. Germline V CDR1 and CDR2: MNHEY, SVGEGT. The CDR3 protein is CASRTGNQPQHF. CDR3 bases: TGTGCCAGCCGAACAGGCAATCAGCCCCAGCATTTT.